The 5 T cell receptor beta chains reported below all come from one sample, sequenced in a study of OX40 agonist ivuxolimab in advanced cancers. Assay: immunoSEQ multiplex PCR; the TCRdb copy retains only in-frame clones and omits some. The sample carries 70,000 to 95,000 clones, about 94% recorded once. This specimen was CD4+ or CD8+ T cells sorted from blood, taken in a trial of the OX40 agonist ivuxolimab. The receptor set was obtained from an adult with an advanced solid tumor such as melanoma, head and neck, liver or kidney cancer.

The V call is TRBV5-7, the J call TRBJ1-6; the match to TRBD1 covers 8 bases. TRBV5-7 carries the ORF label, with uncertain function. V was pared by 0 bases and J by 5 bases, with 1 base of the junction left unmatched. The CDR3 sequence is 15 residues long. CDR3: CASSLGGQDNSPLHF. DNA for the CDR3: TGTGCCAGCAGCTTGGGGGGACAGGATAATTCACCCCTCCACTTT.

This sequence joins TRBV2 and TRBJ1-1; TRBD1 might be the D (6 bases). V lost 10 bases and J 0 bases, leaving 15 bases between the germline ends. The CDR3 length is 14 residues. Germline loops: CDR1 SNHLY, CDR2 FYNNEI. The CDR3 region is CANSRGSLNTEAFF. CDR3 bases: TGTGCCAACTCCAGGGGCTCCTTGAACACTGAAGCTTTCTTT. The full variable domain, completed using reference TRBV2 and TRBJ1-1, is EPEVTQTPSHQVTQMGQEVILRCVPISNHLYFYWYRQILGQKVEFLVSFYNNEISEKSEIFDDQFSVERPDGSNFTLKIRSTKLEDSAMYFCANSRGSLNTEAFFGQGTRLTVV.

CDR3 loop: CASSQDNRDWDSEQYF. CDR3 nucleotide sequence: TGCGCCAGCAGCCAAGATAACCGGGACTGGGACTCAGAGCAGTACTTC. V gene TRBV4-1 combines with J gene TRBJ2-7, with a tentative D call TRBD2 (6 bases). CDR1 and CDR2 (germline): MGHRA, YSYEKL. The length of the CDR3 is 16 residues. Trimming removed 0 bases from V and 7 bases from J, with 19 bases in between.

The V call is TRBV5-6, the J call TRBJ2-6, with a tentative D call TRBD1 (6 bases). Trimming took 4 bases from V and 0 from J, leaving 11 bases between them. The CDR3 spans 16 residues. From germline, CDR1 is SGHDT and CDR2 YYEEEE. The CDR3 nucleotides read TGTGCCAGCAGCCCCAGGACAGACTCTGGGGCCAACGTCCTGACTTTC. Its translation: CASSPRTDSGANVLTF. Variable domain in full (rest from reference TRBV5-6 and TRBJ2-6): DAGVTQSPTHLIKTRGQQVTLRCSPKSGHDTVSWYQQALGQGPQFIFQYYEEEERQRGNFPDRFSGHQFPNYSSELNVNALLLGDSALYLCASSPRTDSGANVLTFGAGSRLTVL.

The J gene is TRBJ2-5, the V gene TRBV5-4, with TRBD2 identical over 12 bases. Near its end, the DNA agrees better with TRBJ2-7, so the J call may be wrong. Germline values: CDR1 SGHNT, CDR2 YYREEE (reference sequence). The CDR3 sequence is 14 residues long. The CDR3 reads CASSPGTSGYEQYF. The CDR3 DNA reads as TGTGCCAGCAGCCCCGGGACTAGCGGGTACGAGCAGTACTTC.